The clone carrying this T cell receptor beta chain was detected ten times or more. Its target is unknown. The source of the sample is a study of T cell repertoires in cytomegalovirus infection. In the study overall: It can be stated that public TCR beta signatures indicated CMV infection as well as a matching HLA type.

Germline loops: CDR1 MDHEN, CDR2 SYDVKM. V was clipped by 8 bases and J by 4 bases; unmatched bases: 8. The CDR3 has 15 residues. TCRdb ran MiXCR on the reads and lists one entry per CDR3 protein. The repertoire holds 97,000 or so distinct CDR3 sequences, with approximately 15% as singletons. Study observations and caveats: The ex vivo response showed dominance by HLA-C-restricted CMV-specific TCR beta clonotypes. Identification of carriers of CMV plus the relevant HLA was performed using cumulative public TCR beta family frequency.

Source material: PBMCs. The source is a human donor in good health (CMV status not recorded). Some clones in this sample may be carry-over from other donors' samples. The chain is built from TRBV28 and TRBJ2-6; 7 bases map to TRBD1. As DNA, the CDR3 is TGTGCCAGCGGCAGGGGGTTATCCGGGGCCAACGTCCTGACTTTC. It specifies CASGRGLSGANVLTF.